This T cell receptor (beta chain) was identified during a study of T cells in narcolepsy. Germline V gene lookup returns CDR1 LGHNA and CDR2 YSLEER. The CDR3 is made up of 15 amino acids. Trimming pared 0 bases from V and 2 bases from J, leaving 10 bases between. The protocol was immunoSEQ multiplex PCR, while the TCRdb copy is restricted to in-frame clones and leaves out a portion. The sample carries 15,000 to 20,000 clones, about nine tenths recorded once. The source is a human donor in good health. The chain carries TRBV4-3 and TRBJ2-5; no firm D call. Input material: memory (CD45RA-) CD4+ T cells from blood. CDR3 residues: CASSQEVNVQETQYF. The CDR3, as DNA: TGCGCCAGCAGCCAAGAAGTAAACGTTCAAGAGACCCAGTACTTC.